The T cell receptor (beta chain) under discussion was sequenced for a study of blood T cell repertoires in COVID-19 (TCRdb year 2020). Turning to the overall study: Collaborator samples came from the United States, Italy and Spain and covered acute and convalescent phases of COVID-19. The material from the prospective study consisted of cDNA or gDNA derived from T cells, B-cell-depleted T cells, or PBMCs. Subjects who had been exposed to COVID-19, were actively infected with it, or had recovered from it provided the deeply sampled blood TCRbeta repertoires that made up the dataset. The repertoires were made available in a free public database intended to serve as a resource for research on the immune response to SARS-CoV-2. Samples were obtained from the ongoing ImmuneRACE study (first 160 participants) and from 1,000 to 1,500 subjects provided by 6 global collaborators. Sample metadata almost always included a de-identified subject ID, COVID-19 status, age in years and sex. Where available, HLA class I and class II types were taken from metadata supplied by the sample provider and were not determined by assay-based typing.

Study-level results and caveats: The amount of clinical and demographic metadata varied by source and participant and was provided uncurated.

This clone was observed a handful of times. What antigen it recognizes has not been identified. No base quality values were provided; no much bigger clone lies one nucleotide off. The CDR3 runs 14 residues from the cysteine to the phenylalanine. This entry keeps only the CDR3 DNA: 42 bases, framed from base 1. Trimming at the junction amounts to 3 bases on V and 9 bases on J, and the germline ends lie 15 bases apart. The germline V gene (reference sequence) sets CDR1 to DFQATT and CDR2 to SNEGSKA. One collaborating source in Seattle enrolled patients during active infection and followed them longitudinally through the course of disease. The collaborating institutions used their own protocols to collect whole blood in K2EDTA tubes. For TCRbeta analysis, collaborators shipped samples as frozen whole blood, isolated PBMCs, or DNA extracted from either of those sample types. TCRbeta CDR3 regions were amplified from genomic DNA using the immunoSEQ Assay, a bias-controlled multiplex PCR. On the authors' methods: The number of nucleated cells in each sample was estimated by amplification of reference gene primers within the assay. To quantify the absolute abundance of each unique TCRbeta CDR3 rearrangement, sequence reads were collapsed and filtered. For each sample, productive Simpson clonality was calculated as the square root of Simpson's diversity index across productive rearrangements. TCRdb's version of the immuneACCESS table is confined to in-frame rearrangements and falls short of the full clone set. An unresolved V gene accounts for under half of the shortfall where checked; the remainder is of unknown origin. The DNA gave D and trimming, while V, J and clone size come from that table. The sample table contains more than 300,000 clones; only one count was recorded for 75% to 90% of them. Together, the top ten hold about 6% of the sample.

Input material: peripheral blood. The TCR was taken from a woman between 50 and 59 years old with COVID-19, enrolled during active disease. This receptor chain uses TRBV20-1 and TRBJ1-6, with a weak D call of TRBD1 (5 bases match). The bases are TGCAGTGCTAGTCTTGGGGGGGGGACTTCACCCCTCCACTTT. This codes for CSASLGGGTSPLHF.